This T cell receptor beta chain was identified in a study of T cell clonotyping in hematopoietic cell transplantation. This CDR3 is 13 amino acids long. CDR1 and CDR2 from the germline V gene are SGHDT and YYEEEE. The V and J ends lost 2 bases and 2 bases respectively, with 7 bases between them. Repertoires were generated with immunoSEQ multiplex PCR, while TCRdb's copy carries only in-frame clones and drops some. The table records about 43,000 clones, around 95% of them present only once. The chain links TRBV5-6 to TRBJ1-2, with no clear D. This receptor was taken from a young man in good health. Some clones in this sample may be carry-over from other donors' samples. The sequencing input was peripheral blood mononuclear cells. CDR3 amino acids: CASSFARNYGYTF. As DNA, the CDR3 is TGTGCCAGCAGCTTCGCCAGGAACTATGGCTACACCTTC. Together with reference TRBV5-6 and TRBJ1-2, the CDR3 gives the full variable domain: DAGVTQSPTHLIKTRGQQVTLRCSPKSGHDTVSWYQQALGQGPQFIFQYYEEEERQRGNFPDRFSGHQFPNYSSELNVNALLLGDSALYLCASSFARNYGYTFGSGTRLTVV.